This T cell receptor (beta chain) was recovered during a study of cytomegalovirus exposure and HLA in healthy donors. Germline lookup yields CDR1 GTSNPN and CDR2 SVGIG (reference sequence). The CDR3 totals 15 residues. Trimming took 3 bases from V and 2 from J; bases not matched to a gene: 6. The PCR had 60 Vbeta and 13 Jbeta primers. Profiled with immunoSEQ multiplex PCR; TCRdb holds only in-frame clones, not every one. The sample holds 150,000 to 160,000 clones, 65% to 85% seen once. Sequencing was performed on PBMCs. This chain connects TRBV30 to TRBJ1-5; 8 positions match TRBD1. The source of this sequence is a woman in her forties in good health and CMV-seropositive. The CDR3: CAWSEDRVGNQPQHF. Written as DNA, the CDR3 is TGTGCCTGGAGCGAGGACAGGGTAGGCAATCAGCCCCAGCATTTT. Full variable domain (outside the CDR3, taken from reference TRBV30 and TRBJ1-5): SQTIHQWPATLVQPVGSPLSLECTVEGTSNPNLYWYRQAAGRGLQLLFYSVGIGQISSEVPQNLSASRPQDRQFILSSKKLLLSDSGFYLCAWSEDRVGNQPQHFGDGTRLSIL.